This entry describes one TCR beta chain. Its specificity is not known. This sample stems from a study of T-cell memory formation after mild COVID-19. Across the whole study: The study found TCR clusters largely donor specific. Broader study findings: Cross-reactive memory appears to have joined, as suggested by some responding clones showing up in pre-infection memory.

In TCRdb, the 5' RACE reads were re-called with MiXCR into one record per CDR3 protein. The repertoire consists of 170,000 or so distinct CDR3 sequences, with about a fifth occurring once and the leading ten covering about 23%. The CDR3 covers 14 residues. Germline CDR1 reads LNHNV; CDR2 reads YYDKDF (reference sequence). V trimming: 0 bases; J trimming: 3 bases; junction bases outside the gene matches: 2. This TCR derives from an adult woman who had mild COVID-19 (a few samples of this study predate the infection). Cell type and time point are not known. The sample was PBMCs or a T cell subset sorted from them (not recorded which). This sequence joins TRBV15 and TRBJ2-7; 7 nucleotides line up with TRBD1. CDR3 loop: CATSRERDSYEQYF. The CDR3 DNA follows: TGTGCCACCAGCAGAGAACGGGACAGCTACGAGCAGTACTTC.